The 17 T cell receptor beta chains below were found in one sample sequenced in a study of shared clonotypes between healthy human individuals. Sequenced by immunoSEQ multiplex PCR; TCRdb stores in-frame clones only, minus some. The sample yields approximately 2.5 million clones, just over 90% seen once. Sequencing was done on a sample of naive CD4+ T cells sorted from blood. The subset: CD45RA+ positively selected. These receptors all come from a man younger than 30 in good health.

The rearrangement uses TRBV18 and TRBJ2-5; tentatively, D is TRBD1 (7 bases). The CDR3 is 15 residues long. The V end was cut by 3 bases, the J end by 2 bases, with 13 bases between. CDR1 and CDR2 (germline): KGHSH, LQKENI. The CDR3, as DNA: TGTGCCAGCTCACCCGGGGGACAGAAACAAGAGACCCAGTACTTC. This gives the protein CASSPGGQKQETQYF.

The chain employs TRBV29-1 and TRBJ2-5; no definite D call. Trimming shortened V by 3 bases and J by 5 bases, and 13 bases separated the two germline ends. Germline values: CDR1 SQVTM, CDR2 ANQGSEA. The CDR3 consists of 13 residues. Written as DNA, the CDR3 is TGCAGCGTTGAGGGGTATTTTAGGGAGACCCAGTACTTC. Protein product: CSVEGYFRETQYF.

The chain is built from TRBV21-1 and TRBJ2-7. TRBV21-1 is given as a pseudogene. This CDR3 is built from 14 residues. In DNA form, the CDR3 reads TGTGCCACCGGAATAGGGAATTCCCTCCGCGAGCAGTACTTC. It encodes CATGIGNSLREQYF.

This rearrangement joins TRBV5-6 to TRBJ2-7, with D possibly matching TRBD2 (6 bases). Trimming took off 2 bases at V and 0 bases at J, with 9 bases between the two ends. Germline V CDR1 and CDR2: SGHDT, YYEEEE. The CDR3 is made up of 14 amino acids. This CDR3 is CASSLDGGSYEQYF. Here the CDR3 DNA reads TGTGCCAGCAGCTTAGACGGGGGCTCCTACGAGCAGTACTTC.

As DNA, the CDR3 is TGTGCCAGCAGCGTGGGACAGAGGGGCTTCGGAAACACCATATATTTT. Its translation is CASSVGQRGFGNTIYF. The chain combines TRBV7-2 with TRBJ1-3; 7 bases line up with TRBD1. From germline, CDR1 is SGHTA and CDR2 FQGNSA. This CDR3 has 16 residues. With 5 bases clipped from V and 4 bases from J, the junction kept 11 bases outside the gene matches.

The chain is built from TRBV6-1 and TRBJ2-7, with 9 positions matching TRBD2. Germline CDR1 reads MNHNS; CDR2 reads SASEGT. The CDR3 is made up of 14 amino acids. V lost 6 bases, J lost 4 bases, and 7 bases stayed unmatched. The CDR3 here is CASSPGTSFYEQYF. The CDR3 bases are TGTGCCAGCAGCCCCGGGACTAGCTTTTACGAGCAGTACTTC.

The chain carries TRBV10-1 and TRBJ2-1, with no clear D. CDR3 size: 14 residues. V lost 2 bases and J 7 bases, leaving 12 bases between the germline ends. CDR1 is WNHNN, CDR2 SYGVQD, per germline (reference sequence). This chain's CDR3 is CASSERAARNEQFF. The CDR3 DNA follows: TGCGCCAGCAGTGAGAGGGCAGCGAGAAATGAGCAGTTCTTC.

This CDR3 is CAGGRYEQYF. DNA of the CDR3: TGTGCCGGCGGGCGGTACGAGCAGTACTTC. J is TRBJ2-7 and V is TRBV6-6, with a possible D match to TRBD2 (5 bases). Germline V CDR1 and CDR2: MNHNY, SVGAGI (reference sequence). V dropped 11 bases and J dropped 4 bases, with 9 bases sitting between them. The CDR3 totals 10 residues.

This clone was seen just once. The chain carries TRBV27 and TRBJ2-7, with D uncertain. Germline V gene sequence: CDR1 MNHEY, CDR2 SMNVEV (reference sequence). Trimming removed 6 bases at V and 2 bases at J, with 17 bases between. This CDR3 region has 15 residues. DNA for the CDR3: TGTGCCAGCAGCCCCGTCCGAGGAACTACCTACGAGCAGTACTTC. It encodes CASSPVRGTTYEQYF.

In this sample, this clone turned up a few times. Other DNA sequences from this sample encode an identical CDR3 as well. This sequence joins TRBV2 and TRBJ2-2; 9 bases are a match to TRBD1. V lost 4 bases, J lost 0 bases, and 0 bases stayed unmatched. The CDR3 covers 15 residues. Germline V gene data show CDR1 as SNHLY and CDR2 as FYNNEI. As DNA, the CDR3 is TGTGCCAGCAGTGGACAGGGGGCGAACACCGGGGAGCTGTTTTTT. Its translation is CASSGQGANTGELFF.

V is TRBV5-6 and J is TRBJ1-1; D not resolved. This CDR3 has 13 amino acids. Trimming stripped 5 bases from V and 3 bases from J, with 11 bases between. CDR1 SGHDT and CDR2 YYEEEE come from the germline V gene. CDR3 in amino acids: CASRDAGYTEAFF. The CDR3 DNA follows: TGTGCCAGCAGAGACGCAGGATACACTGAAGCTTTCTTT.

As to this clone: A junction boundary mismatches the germline segment, possibly from a read error. The chain has TRBV7-7 and TRBJ2-1, with D maybe TRBD2 (5 bases). The CDR3 runs to 14 residues. The germline gives CDR1 SSHAT, CDR2 FNYEAQ (reference sequence). CDR3 nucleotides: TGTGCTAGCAGCTTAAGAGGGAGTTTCGATGAGCAGTTCTTC. It specifies CASSLRGSFDEQFF.

V gene TRBV5-6 combines with J gene TRBJ2-2; no firm D call. V shed 2 bases and J shed 2 bases, with 10 bases lying between them. The CDR3 is 15 residues long. Germline CDR1 reads SGHDT; CDR2 reads YYEEEE. The DNA for the CDR3 is TGTGCCAGCAGCTTAATGCTGGACAACACCGGGGAGCTGTTTTTT. This sequence encodes CASSLMLDNTGELFF. Full variable domain (missing parts from reference TRBV5-6 and TRBJ2-2): DAGVTQSPTHLIKTRGQQVTLRCSPKSGHDTVSWYQQALGQGPQFIFQYYEEEERQRGNFPDRFSGHQFPNYSSELNVNALLLGDSALYLCASSLMLDNTGELFFGEGSRLTVL.

The J gene is TRBJ2-7, the V gene TRBV27; possible D gene TRBD1, 6 bases. Between the trimmed V and J ends, which lost 5 bases and 3 bases, there was a span of 14 bases. The CDR3 has 14 residues. CDR1 and CDR2 from the germline V gene are MNHEY and SMNVEV (reference sequence). The CDR3 region is CASSVGTPFYEQYF. The CDR3, as DNA: TGTGCCAGCAGTGTCGGGACACCTTTCTACGAGCAGTACTTC.

This sequence joins TRBV25-1 and TRBJ2-5; TRBD2 agrees at 11 bases. The trim removed 4 bases at V and 13 bases at J, leaving 8 bases unmatched. Looked up from germline, CDR1 is MGHDK and CDR2 is SYGVNS. The CDR3 loop spans 13 amino acids. CDR3 protein: CASSAELAGGWYF. The CDR3 coding sequence is TGTGCCAGCAGTGCGGAGCTAGCGGGAGGCTGGTACTTC.

The chain joins TRBV11-2 to TRBJ1-1, with 7 bases identical to TRBD1. Germline-derived CDR1 and CDR2 are SGHAT and FQNNGV. V shed 3 bases, J shed 1 base, and the junction held 5 bases outside the gene matches. The CDR3 is 15 amino acids. The CDR3 region is CASSFLTGRNTEAFF. The CDR3 bases are TGTGCCAGCAGCTTCCTGACAGGGAGGAACACTGAAGCTTTCTTT.

This clone appeared once. This chain connects TRBV7-6 to TRBJ1-2; TRBD1 might be the D (6 bases). Germline CDR1 is SGHVS and CDR2 is FNYEAQ. With 5 bases removed from V and 5 bases from J, the gap between germline ends came to 18 bases. The CDR3 runs to 15 residues. CDR3 sequence: CASSPSGALGYGYTF. DNA for the CDR3: TGTGCCAGCAGCCCCTCGGGGGCCTTAGGATATGGCTACACCTTC. The full variable domain, in which reference TRBV7-6 and TRBJ1-2 provide the parts outside the CDR3, is GAGVSQSPRYKVTKRGQDVALRCDPISGHVSLYWYRQALGQGPEFLTYFNYEAQQDKSGLPNDRFSAERPEGSISTLTIQRTEQRDSAMYRCASSPSGALGYGYTFGSGTRLTVV.